This TCR beta chain was observed in a study of control samples from healthy donors and cancer patients. The protocol was immunoSEQ multiplex PCR, while the TCRdb copy is restricted to in-frame clones and leaves out a portion. The sample has about 130,000 clones; approximately 90% are singletons. The CDR3 contains 15 residues. Germline lookup yields CDR1 KGHSH and CDR2 LQKENI. V gave up 0 bases and J gave up 5 bases; unmatched junction bases: 4. The receptor's source is a woman between 45 and 60 years old in good health. The gene calls are TRBV18 and TRBJ2-7, with TRBD1 matching over 10 bases. Sequenced material: blood. CDR3 in DNA: TGTGCCAGCTCACCACCGGGACAGGGGTTCCACGAGCAGTACTTC. Encoded protein: CASSPPGQGFHEQYF.